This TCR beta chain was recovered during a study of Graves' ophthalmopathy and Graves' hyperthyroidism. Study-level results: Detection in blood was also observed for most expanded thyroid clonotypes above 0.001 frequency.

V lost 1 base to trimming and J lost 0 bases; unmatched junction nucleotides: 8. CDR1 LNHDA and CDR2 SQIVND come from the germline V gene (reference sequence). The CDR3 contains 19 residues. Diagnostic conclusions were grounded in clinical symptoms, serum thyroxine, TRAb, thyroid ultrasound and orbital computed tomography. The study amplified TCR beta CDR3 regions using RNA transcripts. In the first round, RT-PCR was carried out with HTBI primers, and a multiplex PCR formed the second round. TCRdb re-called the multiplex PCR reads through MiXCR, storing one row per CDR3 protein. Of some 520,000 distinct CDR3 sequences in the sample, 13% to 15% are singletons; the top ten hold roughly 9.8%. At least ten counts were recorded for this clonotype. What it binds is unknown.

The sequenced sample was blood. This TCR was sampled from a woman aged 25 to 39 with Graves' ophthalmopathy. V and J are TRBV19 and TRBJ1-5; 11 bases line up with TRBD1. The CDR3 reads CASSIGWTGGPYSNQPQHF. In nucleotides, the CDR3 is TGTGCCAGTAGTATAGGTTGGACAGGGGGCCCATATAGCAATCAGCCCCAGCATTTT.